The clone carrying this T cell receptor beta chain was counted a few times. Its cognate antigen is unknown. TCR alpha and TCR beta cDNA libraries carrying sample barcodes and UMIs were produced by 5'RACE using constant-segment primers. TCRdb independently ran MiXCR on the 5' RACE reads; one entry per CDR3 protein. The table records about 140,000 distinct CDR3 sequences, more than 14% of them present only once. The record originates from a study of T-cell memory formation after mild COVID-19. Study-wide context: TCR clusters showed largely donor specificity. Whole-study results and caveats: Pre-infection memory harbored some responding clones, suggesting cross-reactive memory joined. From day 15 to 85, contracting clones were balanced between CD4 and CD8, whereas later expanders leaned toward CD4+.

Germline V gene sequence: CDR1 SEHNR, CDR2 FQNEAQ (reference sequence). This CDR3 has 13 amino acids. V shed 1 base and J shed 4 bases, with 5 bases lying between them. Material for sequencing was PBMCs or a T cell subset sorted from them (not recorded which). The J gene is TRBJ1-5, the V gene TRBV7-9; D is uncertain. This receptor was obtained from an adult woman who had mild COVID-19 (a few samples of this study predate the infection). Cell type and time point are not known. The CDR3 region is CASSLESNQPQHF. The CDR3 DNA reads as TGTGCCAGCAGCTTAGAGTCGAATCAGCCCCAGCATTTT.